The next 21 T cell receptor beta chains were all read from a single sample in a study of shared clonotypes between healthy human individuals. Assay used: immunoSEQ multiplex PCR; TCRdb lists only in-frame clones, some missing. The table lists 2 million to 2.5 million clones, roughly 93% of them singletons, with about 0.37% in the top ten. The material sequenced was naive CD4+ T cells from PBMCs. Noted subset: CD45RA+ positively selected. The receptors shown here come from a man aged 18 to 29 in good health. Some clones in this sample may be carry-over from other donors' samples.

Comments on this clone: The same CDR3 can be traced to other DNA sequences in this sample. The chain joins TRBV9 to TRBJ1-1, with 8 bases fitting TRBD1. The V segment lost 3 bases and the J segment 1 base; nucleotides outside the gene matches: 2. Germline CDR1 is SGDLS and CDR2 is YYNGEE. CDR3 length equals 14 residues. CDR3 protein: CASSGGQGNTEAFF. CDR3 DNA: TGTGCCAGCAGCGGCGGACAGGGGAACACTGAAGCTTTCTTT.

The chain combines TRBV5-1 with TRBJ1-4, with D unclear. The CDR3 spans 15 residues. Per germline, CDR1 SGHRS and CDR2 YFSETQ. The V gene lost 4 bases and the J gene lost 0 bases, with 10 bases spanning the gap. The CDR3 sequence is CASSARTATNEKLFF. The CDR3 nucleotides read TGCGCCAGCAGCGCACGGACGGCAACTAATGAAAAACTGTTTTTT.

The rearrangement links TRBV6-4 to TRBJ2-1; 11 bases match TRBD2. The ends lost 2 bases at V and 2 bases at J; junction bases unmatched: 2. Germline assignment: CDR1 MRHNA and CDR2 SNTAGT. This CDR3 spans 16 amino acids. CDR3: CASSDGGLAAYNEQFF. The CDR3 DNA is TGTGCCAGCAGTGACGGGGGACTAGCGGCCTACAATGAGCAGTTCTTC.

CDR3 DNA: TGCGCCAGCAGACCGGACAGCCATGGCTACACCTTC. It encodes CASRPDSHGYTF. The chain recombines TRBV5-1 with TRBJ1-2, with D possibly TRBD1 on 6 matching bases. The germline V gene encodes CDR1 SGHRS and CDR2 YFSETQ. This CDR3 spans 12 amino acids. Trimming took off 5 bases at V and 6 bases at J, with 11 bases between the two ends.

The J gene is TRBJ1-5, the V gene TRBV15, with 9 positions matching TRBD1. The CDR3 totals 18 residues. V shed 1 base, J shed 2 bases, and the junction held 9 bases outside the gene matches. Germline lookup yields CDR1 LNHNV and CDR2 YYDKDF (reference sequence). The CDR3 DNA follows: TGTGCCACCAGCAGAGTACAGGGGGCGAAAGAGGGCAATCAGCCCCAGCATTTT. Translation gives CATSRVQGAKEGNQPQHF.

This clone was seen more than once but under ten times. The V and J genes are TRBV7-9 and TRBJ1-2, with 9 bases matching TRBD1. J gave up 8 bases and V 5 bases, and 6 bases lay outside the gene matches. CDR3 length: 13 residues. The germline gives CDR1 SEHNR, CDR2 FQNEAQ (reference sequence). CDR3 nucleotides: TGTGCCAGCAGCGAGCGGACAGGGGACGGCTACACCTTC. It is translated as CASSERTGDGYTF.

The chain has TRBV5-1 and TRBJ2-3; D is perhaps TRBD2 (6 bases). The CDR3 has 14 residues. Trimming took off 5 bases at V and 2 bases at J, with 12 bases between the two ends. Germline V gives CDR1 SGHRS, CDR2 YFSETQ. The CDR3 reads CASSPAGYTDTQYF. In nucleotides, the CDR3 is TGCGCCAGCAGTCCAGCGGGCTACACAGATACGCAGTATTTT.

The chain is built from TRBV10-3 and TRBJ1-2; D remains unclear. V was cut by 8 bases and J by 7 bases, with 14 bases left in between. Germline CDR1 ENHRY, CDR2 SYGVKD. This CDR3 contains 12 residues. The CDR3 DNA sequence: TGTGCCATCCCCAAGGGCAGGTTTGGCTACACCTTC. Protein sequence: CAIPKGRFGYTF.

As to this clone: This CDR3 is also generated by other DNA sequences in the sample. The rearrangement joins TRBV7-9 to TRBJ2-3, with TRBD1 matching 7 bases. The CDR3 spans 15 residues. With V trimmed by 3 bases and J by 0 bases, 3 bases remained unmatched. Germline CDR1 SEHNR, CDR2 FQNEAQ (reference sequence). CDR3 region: CASSLTGPSTDTQYF. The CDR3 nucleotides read TGTGCCAGCAGCTTGACAGGGCCTAGCACAGATACGCAGTATTTT.

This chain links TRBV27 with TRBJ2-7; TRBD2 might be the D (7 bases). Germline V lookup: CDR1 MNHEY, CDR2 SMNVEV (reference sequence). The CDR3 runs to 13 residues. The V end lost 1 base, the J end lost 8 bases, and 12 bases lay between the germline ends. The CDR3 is CASSLLGGAKQYF. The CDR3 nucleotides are TGTGCCAGCAGTTTATTAGGGGGGGCTAAGCAGTACTTC.

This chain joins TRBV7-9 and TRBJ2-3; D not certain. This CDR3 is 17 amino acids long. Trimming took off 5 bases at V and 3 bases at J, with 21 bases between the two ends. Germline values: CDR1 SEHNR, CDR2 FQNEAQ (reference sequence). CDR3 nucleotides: TGTGCCAGCAGCACGTATCGGGCTATGGCGAGGACAGATACGCAGTATTTT. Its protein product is CASSTYRAMARTDTQYF.

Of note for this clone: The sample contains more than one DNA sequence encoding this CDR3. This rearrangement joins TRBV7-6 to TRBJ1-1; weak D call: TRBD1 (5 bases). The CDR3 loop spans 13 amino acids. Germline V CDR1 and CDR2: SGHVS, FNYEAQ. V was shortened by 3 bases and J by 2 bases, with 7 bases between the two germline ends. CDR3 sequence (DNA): TGTGCCAGCAGCTTGGACACCAACACTGAAGCTTTCTTT. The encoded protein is CASSLDTNTEAFF. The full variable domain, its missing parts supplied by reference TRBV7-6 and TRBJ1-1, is GAGVSQSPRYKVTKRGQDVALRCDPISGHVSLYWYRQALGQGPEFLTYFNYEAQQDKSGLPNDRFSAERPEGSISTLTIQRTEQRDSAMYRCASSLDTNTEAFFGQGTRLTVV.

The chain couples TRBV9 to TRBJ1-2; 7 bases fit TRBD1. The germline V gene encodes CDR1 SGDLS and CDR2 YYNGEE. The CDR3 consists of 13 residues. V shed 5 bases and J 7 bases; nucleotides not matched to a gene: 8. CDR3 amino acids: CASRDTGEAGYTF. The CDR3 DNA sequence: TGTGCCAGCAGAGATACAGGGGAGGCTGGCTACACCTTC. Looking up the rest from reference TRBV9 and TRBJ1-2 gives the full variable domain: DSGVTQTPKHLITATGQRVTLRCSPRSGDLSVYWYQQSLDQGLQFLIQYYNGEERAKGNILERFSAQQFPDLHSELNLSSLELGDSALYFCASRDTGEAGYTFGSGTRLTVV.

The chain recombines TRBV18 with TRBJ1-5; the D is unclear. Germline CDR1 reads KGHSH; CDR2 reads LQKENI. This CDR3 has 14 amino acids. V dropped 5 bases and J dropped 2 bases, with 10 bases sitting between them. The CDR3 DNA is TGTGCCAGCTCATCCGACACACGCAATCAGCCCCAGCATTTT. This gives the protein CASSSDTRNQPQHF.

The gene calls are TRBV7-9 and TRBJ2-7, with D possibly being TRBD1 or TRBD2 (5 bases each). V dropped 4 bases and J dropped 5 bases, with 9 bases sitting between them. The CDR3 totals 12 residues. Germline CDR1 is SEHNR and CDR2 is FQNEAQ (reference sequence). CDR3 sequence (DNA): TGTGCCAGCAGCTACGGGGCCAACGAGCAGTACTTC. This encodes CASSYGANEQYF.

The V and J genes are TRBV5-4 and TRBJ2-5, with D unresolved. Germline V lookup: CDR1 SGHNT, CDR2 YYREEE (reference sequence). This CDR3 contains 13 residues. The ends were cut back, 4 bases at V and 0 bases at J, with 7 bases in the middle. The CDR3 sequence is CASSRVDQETQYF. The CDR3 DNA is TGTGCCAGCAGCCGGGTCGACCAAGAGACCCAGTACTTC. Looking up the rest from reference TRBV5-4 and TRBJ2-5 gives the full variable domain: ETGVTQSPTHLIKTRGQQVTLRCSSQSGHNTVSWYQQALGQGPQFIFQYYREEENGRGNFPPRFSGLQFPNYSSELNVNALELDDSALYLCASSRVDQETQYFGPGTRLLVL.

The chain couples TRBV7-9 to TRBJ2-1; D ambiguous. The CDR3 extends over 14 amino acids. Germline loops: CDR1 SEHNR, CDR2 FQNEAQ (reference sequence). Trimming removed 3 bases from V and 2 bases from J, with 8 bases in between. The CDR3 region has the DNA TGTGCCAGCAGCTTGAGACAAGCCTACAATGAGCAGTTCTTC. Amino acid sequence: CASSLRQAYNEQFF.

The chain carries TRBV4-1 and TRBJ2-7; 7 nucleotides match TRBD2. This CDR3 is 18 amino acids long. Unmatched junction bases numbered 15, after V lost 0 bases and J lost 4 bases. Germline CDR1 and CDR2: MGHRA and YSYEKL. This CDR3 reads CASSQDLFLLRGSYEQYF. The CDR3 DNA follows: TGCGCCAGCAGCCAAGATCTTTTTCTTCTTCGCGGGAGTTACGAGCAGTACTTC.

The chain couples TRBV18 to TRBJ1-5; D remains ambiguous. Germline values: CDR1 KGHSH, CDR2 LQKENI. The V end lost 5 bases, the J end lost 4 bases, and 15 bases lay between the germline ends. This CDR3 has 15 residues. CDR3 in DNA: TGTGCCAGCTCAGCGCTTGACGGAAAAAATCAGCCCCAGCATTTT. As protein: CASSALDGKNQPQHF.

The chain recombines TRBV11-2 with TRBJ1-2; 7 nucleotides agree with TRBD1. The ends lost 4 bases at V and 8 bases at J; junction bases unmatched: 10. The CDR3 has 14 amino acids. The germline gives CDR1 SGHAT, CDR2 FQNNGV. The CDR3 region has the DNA TGTGCCAGCAGCTCCCTGCAGGGGGGATGGGGCTACACCTTC. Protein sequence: CASSSLQGGWGYTF.

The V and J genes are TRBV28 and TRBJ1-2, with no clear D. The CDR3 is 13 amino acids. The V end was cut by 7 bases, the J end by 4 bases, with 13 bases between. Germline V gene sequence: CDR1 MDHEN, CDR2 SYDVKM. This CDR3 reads CASTPPLGYGYTF. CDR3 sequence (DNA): TGTGCCAGCACTCCCCCGTTGGGCTATGGCTACACCTTC.